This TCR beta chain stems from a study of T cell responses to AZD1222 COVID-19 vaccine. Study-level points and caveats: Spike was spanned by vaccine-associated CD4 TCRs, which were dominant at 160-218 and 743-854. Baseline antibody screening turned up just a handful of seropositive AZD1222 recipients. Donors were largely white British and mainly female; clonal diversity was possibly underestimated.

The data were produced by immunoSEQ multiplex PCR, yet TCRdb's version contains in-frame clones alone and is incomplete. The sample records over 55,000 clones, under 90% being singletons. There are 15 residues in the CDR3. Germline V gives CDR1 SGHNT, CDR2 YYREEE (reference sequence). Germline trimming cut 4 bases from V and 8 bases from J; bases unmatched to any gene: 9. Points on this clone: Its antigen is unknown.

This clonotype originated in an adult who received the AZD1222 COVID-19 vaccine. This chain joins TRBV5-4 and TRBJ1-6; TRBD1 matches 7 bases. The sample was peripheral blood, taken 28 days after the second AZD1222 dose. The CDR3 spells CASSQGQVPHSPLHF. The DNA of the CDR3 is TGTGCCAGCAGCCAAGGACAGGTTCCCCATTCACCCCTCCACTTT.